Listed below are T cell receptor beta chains from one sample, sequenced in a study of control samples from healthy donors and cancer patients. Here immunoSEQ multiplex PCR was the method, and the copy in TCRdb shows in-frame clones only, minus some. The sample consists of about 55,000 clones, approximately 95% of them appearing once. What was sequenced was blood. Every receptor here comes from a man between 25 and 39 years old in good health. CDR3s include the opening cysteine and the closing phenylalanine or tryptophan. D genes are given only for firm matches. Size tells how often a clone was seen (once, few, many) or the class of an expanded clone, and some rows leave it out.

TRBD2,TRBV6-2/TRBV6-3,.,TRBJ2-7,TGTGCCAGCAGCCCGAGACTAGCGGGAGTTCTGGAGCAGTACTTC,CASSPRLAGVLEQYF
.,TRBV5-1,.,TRBJ1-4,TGCGCCAGCAGCTTGGCCGGGTCGGGGGATGAAAAACTGTTTTTT,CASSLAGSGDEKLFF
TRBD2,TRBV12-5,.,TRBJ2-1,TGTGCTAGTGGTCCGGGGGGGGTTAATGAGCAGTTCTTC,CASGPGGVNEQFF
TRBD1,TRBV6-1,.,TRBJ2-5,TGTGCCAGCAGTGACGTTGTGGGGACAGGGAGGGAGACCCAGTACTTC,CASSDVVGTGRETQYF
.,TRBV29-1,.,TRBJ2-3,TGCAGCGTTCATCAGGGGAGCACAGATACGCAGTATTTT,CSVHQGSTDTQYF
TRBD1,TRBV19,.,TRBJ2-7,TGTGCCAGTAGTATAACAGGGGTCGGTTACGAGCAGTACTTC,CASSITGVGYEQYF
.,TRBV6-4,.,TRBJ2-3,TGTGCCAGCAGTGTGACAGCGACAGATACGCAGTATTTT,CASSVTATDTQYF
TRBD2,TRBV7-9,once,TRBJ2-1,TGTGCCAGCAGCCCTCTAGCGGGAGGGCCCCATGAGCAGTTCTTC,CASSPLAGGPHEQFF
.,TRBV11-1,.,TRBJ2-1,TGTGCCAGCAGCCCGCAGGGACTGCCGCCGGAGAATGAGCAGTTCTTC,CASSPQGLPPENEQFF
TRBD2,TRBV7-8,.,TRBJ2-3,TGTGCCAGCAGCTTAGCAGTGGAAGCGGGAGGCGCAGATACGCAGTATTTT,CASSLAVEAGGADTQYF
.,TRBV27,.,TRBJ1-2,TGTGCCAGCCGCGCCCGACAGGACGGTCGCTATGGCTACACCTTC,CASRARQDGRYGYTF
.,TRBV18,.,TRBJ2-3,TGTGCCAGCTCATCACTGGTGGATACGCAGTATTTT,CASSSLVDTQYF
.,TRBV29-1,.,TRBJ1-2,TGCAGCGTCCCCACCATGGCGTCTAACTATGGCTACACCTTC,CSVPTMASNYGYTF
.,TRBV19,once,TRBJ1-6,TGTGCCAGTAGTTACACCCCCACGGGACCCAATTCACCCCTCCACTTT,CASSYTPTGPNSPLHF
.,TRBV28,.,TRBJ2-2,TGTGCCAGCAGCCTGTACCCCGGGACCATCACCGGGGAGCTGTTTTTT,CASSLYPGTITGELFF
.,TRBV4-2,.,TRBJ1-6,TGTGCCAGCAGCCAGAGTGGGCCTCGCGGTTCACCCCTCCACTTT,CASSQSGPRGSPLHF
TRBD1,TRBV27,.,TRBJ1-6,TGTGCCAGCAACGACAGGGGACCTATGGGGTCACCCCTCCACTTT,CASNDRGPMGSPLHF
TRBD1,TRBV19,.,TRBJ2-2,TGTGCCAGTAGCCCTAGGACAGGGGGAACCGGGGAGCTGTTTTTT,CASSPRTGGTGELFF
TRBD2,TRBV6-2/TRBV6-3,.,TRBJ2-5,TGTGCCAGCAGTCCCCGGGCTAGCGGGAGTATGACCCAGTACTTC,CASSPRASGSMTQYF
TRBD2,TRBV6-5,.,TRBJ2-1,TGTGCCAGCAGTTATAGCGGGAGCGCTAATGAGCAGTTCTTC,CASSYSGSANEQFF
TRBD2,TRBV7-6,.,TRBJ2-5,TGTGCCAGCAGCTTATGGGCTAGCGGGAGCGGTAGGGCGGAGACCCAGTACTTC,CASSLWASGSGRAETQYF
TRBD2,TRBV3-1/TRBV3-2,.,TRBJ2-5,TGTGCCAGCAGCCAAGGGGGCAGGGAGGGCCAAGGTGTGAAGACCCAGTACTTC,CASSQGGREGQGVKTQYF
.,TRBV24-1,few,TRBJ2-2,TGTGCCACCAGTGGCGGTCGGGACACCGGGGAGCTGTTTTTT,CATSGGRDTGELFF
.,TRBV6-1,.,TRBJ1-5,TGTGCCAGCAGTGAAGTGCACTATAGCAATCAGCCCCAGCATTTT,CASSEVHYSNQPQHF
TRBD2,TRBV14,.,TRBJ2-1,TGTGCCAGCAGCTCAGGGCCCTTTGGACTAGCGGTTAACAATGAGCAGTTCTTC,CASSSGPFGLAVNNEQFF
TRBD2,TRBV30,.,TRBJ2-7,TGTGCCTGGAGTGGGCTAGCGGGTGGATTAGGCGAGCAGTACTTC,CAWSGLAGGLGEQYF
.,TRBV9,.,TRBJ2-7,TGTGCCAGCAGCGTAGGGACAGCGTCCTACGAGCAGTACTTC,CASSVGTASYEQYF
TRBD2,TRBV15,.,TRBJ2-7,TGTGCCACCAGCGGGAGCGGGAGTAGGTACGAGCAGTACTTC,CATSGSGSRYEQYF
TRBD1,TRBV5-4,.,TRBJ1-3,TGTGCCAGCAGCCCGCGGGGCAGGGGGCTTGGAAACACCATATATTTT,CASSPRGRGLGNTIYF
.,TRBV6-5,once,TRBJ2-5,TGTGCCAGCAGTTATCAGGTTTCCGAGACCCAGTACTTC,CASSYQVSETQYF
.,TRBV4-3,.,TRBJ2-3,TGCGCCAGCAGCCAAGCAGACCGGGACGCACCCACAGATACGCAGTATTTT,CASSQADRDAPTDTQYF
TRBD2,TRBV2,.,TRBJ2-5,TGTGCCAGCAGTGACTGGGCTAGCGGGAGGGGAGAGACCCAGTACTTC,CASSDWASGRGETQYF
TRBD1,TRBV6-6,.,TRBJ2-1,TGTGCCAGCAGTTACCGGGACAGGATAAATGAGCAGTTCTTC,CASSYRDRINEQFF
TRBD1,TRBV27,.,TRBJ2-7,TGTGCCAGCAGCCTAAGGACAGGCTACGAGCAGTACTTC,CASSLRTGYEQYF
.,TRBV18,once,TRBJ1-4,TGTGCCAGCTCACGGGGAGACAGTAATGAAAAACTGTTTTTT,CASSRGDSNEKLFF
.,TRBV5-1,.,TRBJ2-5,TGCGCCAGCAGCAGAACCGGGGGCTGGGGGGAGACCCAGTACTTC,CASSRTGGWGETQYF
TRBD2,TRBV27,.,TRBJ2-7,TGTGCCAGCAGTTTAAAACTAGCGGGCCCCAAGCTCTTCTCCTACGAGCAGTACTTC,CASSLKLAGPKLFSYEQYF